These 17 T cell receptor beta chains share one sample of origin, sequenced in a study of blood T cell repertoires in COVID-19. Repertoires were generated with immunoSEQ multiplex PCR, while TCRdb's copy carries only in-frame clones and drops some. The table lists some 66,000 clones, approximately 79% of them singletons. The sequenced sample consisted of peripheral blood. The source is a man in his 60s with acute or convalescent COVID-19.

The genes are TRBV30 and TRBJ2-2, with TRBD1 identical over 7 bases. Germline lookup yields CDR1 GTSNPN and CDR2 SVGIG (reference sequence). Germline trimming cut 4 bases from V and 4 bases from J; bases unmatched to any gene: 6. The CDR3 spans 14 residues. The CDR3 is CAWNRGPGTGELFF. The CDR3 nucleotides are TGTGCCTGGAACAGGGGTCCGGGCACCGGGGAGCTGTTTTTT. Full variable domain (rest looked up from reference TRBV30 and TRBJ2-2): SQTIHQWPATLVQPVGSPLSLECTVEGTSNPNLYWYRQAAGRGLQLLFYSVGIGQISSEVPQNLSASRPQDRQFILSSKKLLLSDSGFYLCAWNRGPGTGELFFGEGSRLTVL.

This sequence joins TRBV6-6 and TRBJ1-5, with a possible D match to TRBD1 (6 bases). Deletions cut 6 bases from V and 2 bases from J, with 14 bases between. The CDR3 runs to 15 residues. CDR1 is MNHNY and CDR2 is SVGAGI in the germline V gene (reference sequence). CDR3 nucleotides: TGTGCCAGCAGCATAGGGGGAGGGGGCAATCAGCCCCAGCATTTT. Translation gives CASSIGGGGNQPQHF.

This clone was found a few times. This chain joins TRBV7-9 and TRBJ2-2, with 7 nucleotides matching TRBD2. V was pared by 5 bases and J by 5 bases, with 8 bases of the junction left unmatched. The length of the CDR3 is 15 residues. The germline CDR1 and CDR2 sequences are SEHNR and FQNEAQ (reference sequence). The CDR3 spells CASSPRGVLTGELFF. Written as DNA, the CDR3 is TGTGCCAGCAGCCCCCGGGGGGTTTTGACCGGGGAGCTGTTTTTT.

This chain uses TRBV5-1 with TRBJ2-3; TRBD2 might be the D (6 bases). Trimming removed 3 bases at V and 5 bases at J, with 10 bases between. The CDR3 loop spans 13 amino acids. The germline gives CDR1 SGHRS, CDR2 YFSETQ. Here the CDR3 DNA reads TGCGCCAGCAGCTGGGGCGGGGAAGATACGCAGTATTTT. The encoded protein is CASSWGGEDTQYF.

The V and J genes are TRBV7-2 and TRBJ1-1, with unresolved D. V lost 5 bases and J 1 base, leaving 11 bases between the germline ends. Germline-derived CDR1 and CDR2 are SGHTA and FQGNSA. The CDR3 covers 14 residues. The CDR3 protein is CASSITDQNTEAFF. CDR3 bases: TGTGCCAGCAGCATTACAGATCAGAACACTGAAGCTTTCTTT.

The CDR3 reads CATSDPNRDEAFF. The CDR3 coding sequence is TGTGCCACCAGTGACCCGAACAGGGACGAAGCTTTCTTT. The chain uses TRBV24-1 and TRBJ1-1, with D possibly being TRBD1 (6 bases). The ends were cut back, 4 bases at V and 8 bases at J, with 13 bases in the middle. This CDR3 spans 13 amino acids. Germline loops: CDR1 KGHDR, CDR2 SFDVKD.

In DNA, the CDR3 is TGCGCCAGCAGCCGAGCGGGCCGCCTAGGAGATACGCAGTATTTT. It specifies CASSRAGRLGDTQYF. The chain couples TRBV4-3 to TRBJ2-3, with D maybe TRBD2 (6 bases). CDR1 is LGHNA and CDR2 is YSLEER in the germline V gene. V was clipped by 4 bases and J by 5 bases, with 16 bases between them. The CDR3 covers 15 residues.

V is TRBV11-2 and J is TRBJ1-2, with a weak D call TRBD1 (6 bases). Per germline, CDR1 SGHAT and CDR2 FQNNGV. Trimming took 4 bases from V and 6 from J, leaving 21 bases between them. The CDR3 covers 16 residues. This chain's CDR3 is CASSSLPTGPPNGYTF. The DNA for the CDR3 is TGTGCCAGCAGCTCCCTCCCGACAGGCCCCCCTAATGGCTACACCTTC.

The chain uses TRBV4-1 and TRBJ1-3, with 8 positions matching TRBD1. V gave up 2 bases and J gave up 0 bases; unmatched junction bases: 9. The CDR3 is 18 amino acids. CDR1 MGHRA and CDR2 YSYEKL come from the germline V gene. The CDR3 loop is CASSQLAGGTGSGNTIYF. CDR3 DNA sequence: TGCGCCAGCAGCCAACTGGCAGGGGGCACGGGCTCTGGAAACACCATATATTTT.

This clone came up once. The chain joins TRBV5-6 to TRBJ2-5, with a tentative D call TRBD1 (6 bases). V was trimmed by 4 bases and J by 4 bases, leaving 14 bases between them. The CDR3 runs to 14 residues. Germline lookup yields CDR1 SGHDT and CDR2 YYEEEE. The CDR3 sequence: CASSPTGLGETQYF. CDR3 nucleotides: TGTGCCAGCAGCCCCACAGGGTTGGGAGAGACCCAGTACTTC.

This CDR3 reads CASIGQVSYEQYF. The CDR3 bases are TGTGCCAGCATTGGACAGGTCTCCTACGAGCAGTACTTC. The V gene is TRBV6-5, the J gene TRBJ2-7; 7 bases fit TRBD1. This CDR3 is built from 13 residues. Trimming at V came to 7 bases and at J to 0 bases, leaving 3 bases not matched to a gene. Germline CDR1 is MNHEY and CDR2 is SVGAGI.

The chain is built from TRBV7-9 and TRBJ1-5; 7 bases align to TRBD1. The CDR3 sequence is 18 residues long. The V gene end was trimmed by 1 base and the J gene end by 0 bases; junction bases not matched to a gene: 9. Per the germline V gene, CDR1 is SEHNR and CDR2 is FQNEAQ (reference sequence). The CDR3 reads CASSLELGGRGSNQPQHF. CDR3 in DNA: TGTGCCAGCAGCTTAGAGTTAGGGGGCAGGGGTAGCAATCAGCCCCAGCATTTT.

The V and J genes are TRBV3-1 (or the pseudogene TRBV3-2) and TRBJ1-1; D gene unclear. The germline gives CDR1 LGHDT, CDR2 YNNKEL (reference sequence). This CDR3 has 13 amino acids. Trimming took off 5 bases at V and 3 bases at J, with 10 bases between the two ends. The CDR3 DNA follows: TGTGCCAGCAGCTCCTCTACCTACACTGAAGCTTTCTTT. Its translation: CASSSSTYTEAFF.

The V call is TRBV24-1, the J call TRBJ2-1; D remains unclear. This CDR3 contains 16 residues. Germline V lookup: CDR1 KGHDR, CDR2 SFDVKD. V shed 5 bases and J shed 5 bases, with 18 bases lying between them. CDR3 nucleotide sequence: TGTGCCACCAGTGGCCTCGACTCTTGGAAAAACAATGAGCAGTTCTTC. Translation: CATSGLDSWKNNEQFF.

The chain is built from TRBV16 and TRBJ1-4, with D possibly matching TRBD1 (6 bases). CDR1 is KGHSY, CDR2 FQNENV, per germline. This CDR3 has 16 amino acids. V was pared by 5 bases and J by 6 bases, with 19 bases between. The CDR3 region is CASSYDRPLGDEKLFF. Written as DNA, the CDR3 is TGTGCCAGCAGCTACGACAGGCCCCTAGGCGATGAAAAACTGTTTTTT.

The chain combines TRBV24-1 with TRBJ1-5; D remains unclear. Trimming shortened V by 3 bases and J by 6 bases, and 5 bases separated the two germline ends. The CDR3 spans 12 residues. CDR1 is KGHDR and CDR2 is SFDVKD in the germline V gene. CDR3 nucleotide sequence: TGTGCCACCAGTGATGCGAGTCAGCCCCAGCATTTT. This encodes CATSDASQPQHF.

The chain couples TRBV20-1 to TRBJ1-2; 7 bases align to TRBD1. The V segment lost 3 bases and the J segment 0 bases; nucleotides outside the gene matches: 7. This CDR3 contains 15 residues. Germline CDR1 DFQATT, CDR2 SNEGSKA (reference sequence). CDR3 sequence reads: CSASQGDRANYGYTF. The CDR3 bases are TGCAGTGCTAGTCAGGGGGACAGAGCTAACTATGGCTACACCTTC.